These 20 T cell receptor beta chains came from one sample sequenced in a study of CD8 T cells in Susac syndrome. RNA, at about 0.45 to 1 ug, was reverse transcribed with random hexamers. TCRdb re-called the immunoSEQ multiplex PCR reads with MiXCR, one entry per CDR3 protein. This sample yields more than 200,000 distinct CDR3 sequences, of which around 93% are seen a single time; about 0.07% belongs to the top ten. The source material was CD4+ T cells from PBMCs. The receptors come from a human donor with multiple sclerosis.

This sequence joins TRBV13 and TRBJ1-2; the D gene is possibly TRBD1 (6 bases). The CDR3 has 14 amino acids. V was trimmed by 6 bases and J by 0 bases, leaving 11 bases between them. Germline CDR1 reads PRHDT; CDR2 reads FYEKMQ (reference sequence). This CDR3 reads CASSKAGANYGYTF. CDR3 sequence (DNA): TGTGCCAGCAGTAAGGCAGGGGCTAACTATGGCTACACCTTC.

The chain is built from TRBV6-4 and TRBJ2-5; 10 bases are a match to TRBD2. The V segment lost 3 bases and the J segment 2 bases; nucleotides outside the gene matches: 6. The germline CDR1 and CDR2 sequences are MRHNA and SNTAGT. The CDR3 is made up of 16 amino acids. DNA for the CDR3: TGTGCCAGCAGTGAGGCGCTAGCGGGGGTACAAGAGACCCAGTACTTC. It specifies CASSEALAGVQETQYF.

This rearrangement joins TRBV30 to TRBJ1-1; weak D call: TRBD1 (6 bases). The CDR3 has 13 amino acids. Germline V gives CDR1 GTSNPN, CDR2 SVGIG (reference sequence). Trimming took 0 bases from V and 4 from J, leaving 9 bases between them. The CDR3 nucleotides are TGTGCCTGGAGTGTACGCAGGGGCACTGAAGCTTTCTTT. It is translated as CAWSVRRGTEAFF.

V usage is TRBV12-3 or TRBV12-4 and J usage is TRBJ1-4, with 8 bases fitting TRBD1. The CDR3 extends over 15 amino acids. Trimming cost V 2 bases and J 6 bases; bases outside gene matches: 5. The DNA of the CDR3 is TGTGCCAGCAGTTTAATAGGACAGGGCTATGAAAAACTGTTTTTT. Residues: CASSLIGQGYEKLFF.

The V and J genes are TRBV5-6 and TRBJ1-2, with 7 nucleotides matching TRBD1. Looked up from germline, CDR1 is SGHDT and CDR2 is YYEEEE. Trimming cost V 3 bases and J 2 bases; bases outside gene matches: 7. This CDR3 is built from 15 residues. The CDR3 DNA reads TGTGCCAGCAGCTCACAGGGGCGATCCAACTATGGCTACACCTTC. It is translated as CASSSQGRSNYGYTF.

The chain recombines TRBV29-1 with TRBJ1-1; D is uncertain. Germline-derived CDR1 and CDR2 are SQVTM and ANQGSEA. Trimming removed 6 bases from V and 3 bases from J, with 17 bases in between. The CDR3 loop spans 14 amino acids. CDR3 protein: CSVVRPLLDTEAFF. The CDR3 DNA reads as TGCAGCGTCGTTCGCCCCCTGTTGGACACTGAAGCTTTCTTT. Combining the CDR3 with reference TRBV29-1 and TRBJ1-1 gives the whole variable domain SAVISQKPSRDICQRGTSLTIQCQVDSQVTMMFWYRQQPGQSLTLIATANQGSEATYESGFVIDKFPISRPNLTFSTLTVSNMSPEDSSIYLCSVVRPLLDTEAFFGQGTRLTVV.

This rearrangement joins TRBV3-1 to TRBJ2-3; no clear D gene. This CDR3 has 11 amino acids. V lost 0 bases and J 11 bases, leaving 6 bases between the germline ends. Germline values: CDR1 LGHDT, CDR2 YNNKEL (reference sequence). CDR3 region: CASSQDLRQYF. The CDR3 DNA follows: TGTGCCAGCAGCCAAGATTTAAGGCAGTATTTT.

The chain employs TRBV3-1 and TRBJ1-1; possibly TRBD1 for D (5 bases). CDR1 is LGHDT and CDR2 is YNNKEL in the germline V gene (reference sequence). The V gene lost 2 bases and the J gene lost 0 bases, with 13 bases spanning the gap. This CDR3 comprises 16 residues. CDR3 in DNA: TGTGCCAGCAGCCAACCCCGGGGCCTTCTGAACACTGAAGCTTTCTTT. Protein sequence: CASSQPRGLLNTEAFF.

The chain links TRBV5-6 to TRBJ2-7, with D unresolved. CDR1 and CDR2 from the germline V gene are SGHDT and YYEEEE. The ends were cut back, 3 bases at V and 3 bases at J, with 10 bases in the middle. The CDR3 consists of 13 residues. The CDR3 bases are TGTGCCAGCAGCTCAACCACTATCTACGAGCAGTACTTC. Amino acids: CASSSTTIYEQYF.

This clonotype was observed a handful of times. The V call is TRBV28, the J call TRBJ1-2; weak D call: TRBD1 (5 bases). Germline loops: CDR1 MDHEN, CDR2 SYDVKM. The V end lost 4 bases, the J end lost 2 bases, and 8 bases lay between the germline ends. This CDR3 has 13 amino acids. CDR3: CASSSRTNYGYTF. CDR3 coding DNA: TGTGCCAGCAGTTCGAGGACAAACTATGGCTACACCTTC.

This chain connects TRBV7-2 to TRBJ2-1; the D is unclear. Trimming cost V 0 bases and J 0 bases, with 6 bases left between them. CDR1 and CDR2 (germline): SGHTA, FQGNSA. The CDR3 loop spans 15 amino acids. The CDR3 sequence: CASSLASSSYNEQFF. The CDR3 DNA reads as TGTGCCAGCAGCTTAGCCTCTAGCTCCTACAATGAGCAGTTCTTC.

This clonotype was counted a single time. DNA of the CDR3: TGTGCCAGCACCCAGGGGATGAGGGCCCAGCATTTT. Its translation is CASTQGMRAQHF. The chain employs TRBV6-1 and TRBJ1-5; D is perhaps TRBD1 (6 bases). The V gene's germline CDR1 is MNHNS and CDR2 SASEGT. Trimming shortened V by 7 bases and J by 11 bases, and 15 bases separated the two germline ends. The CDR3 has 12 amino acids.

The gene calls are TRBV10-3 and TRBJ1-1; weak D call: TRBD1 (6 bases). This CDR3 is built from 15 residues. Germline CDR1 is ENHRY and CDR2 is SYGVKD. Trimming pared 4 bases from V and 1 base from J, leaving 13 bases between. CDR3: CAISARQVTNTEAFF. In DNA, the CDR3 is TGTGCCATCAGTGCGAGACAGGTAACGAACACTGAAGCTTTCTTT.

V usage is TRBV30 and J usage is TRBJ1-1; D perhaps matches TRBD1 (6 bases). This CDR3 contains 15 residues. Trimming removed 3 bases from V and 3 bases from J, with 17 bases in between. From germline, CDR1 is GTSNPN and CDR2 SVGIG (reference sequence). Written as DNA, the CDR3 is TGTGCCTGGAGCGAACCTAGGGGGTACGACACTGAAGCTTTCTTT. It codes for CAWSEPRGYDTEAFF. Based on the CDR3 plus reference TRBV30 and TRBJ1-1, the full variable domain is SQTIHQWPATLVQPVGSPLSLECTVEGTSNPNLYWYRQAAGRGLQLLFYSVGIGQISSEVPQNLSASRPQDRQFILSSKKLLLSDSGFYLCAWSEPRGYDTEAFFGQGTRLTVV.

V and J are TRBV12-3 or TRBV12-4 and TRBJ2-7; D may be TRBD1 (6 bases). CDR3 length: 14 residues. With 5 bases removed from V and 7 bases from J, the gap between germline ends came to 18 bases. The CDR3 reads CASSQGWARWEQYF. The CDR3 DNA follows: TGTGCCAGCAGTCAGGGGTGGGCTCGATGGGAGCAGTACTTC.

V gene TRBV9 combines with J gene TRBJ2-7; 10 nucleotides agree with TRBD2. J gave up 6 bases and V 4 bases, and 16 bases lay outside the gene matches. The CDR3 is made up of 17 amino acids. Germline V CDR1 and CDR2: SGDLS, YYNGEE. In DNA form, the CDR3 reads TGTGCCAGCAGCCCCGTGGGTAGCGGGGGGCCCACCGGCGAGCAGTACTTC. Its translation is CASSPVGSGGPTGEQYF.

In its sample, this clonotype was seen once. This chain connects TRBV11-2 to TRBJ2-3, with 10 positions matching TRBD2. The CDR3 sequence is 15 residues long. V lost 8 bases, J lost 3 bases, and 8 bases stayed unmatched. The germline V gene has CDR1 SGHAT and CDR2 FQNNGV. The CDR3 here is CASRRPGLATDTQYF. The CDR3 bases are TGTGCCAGCCGCCGCCCGGGACTAGCGACAGATACGCAGTATTTT.

The chain carries TRBV19 and TRBJ2-7; 7 bases align to TRBD2. Trimming cost V 6 bases and J 3 bases; bases outside gene matches: 5. This CDR3 has 13 amino acids. Germline CDR1 is LNHDA and CDR2 is SQIVND (reference sequence). CDR3 bases: TGTGCCAGTAGCCGTACTAGCGTCTACGAGCAGTACTTC. Amino acid sequence: CASSRTSVYEQYF.

This clonotype was detected only once. The chain combines TRBV10-3 with TRBJ1-1; D remains unclear. Germline V gene sequence: CDR1 ENHRY, CDR2 SYGVKD. This CDR3 contains 13 residues. V gave up 7 bases and J gave up 0 bases, with 9 bases separating them. CDR3 sequence: CAITWEMNTEAFF. CDR3 bases: TGTGCCATCACATGGGAAATGAACACTGAAGCTTTCTTT.

This rearrangement joins TRBV6-1 to TRBJ2-7; D not resolved. The length of the CDR3 is 13 residues. From germline, CDR1 is MNHNS and CDR2 SASEGT. Trimming stripped 4 bases from V and 2 bases from J, with 9 bases between. The CDR3 DNA is TGTGCCAGCAGTGCAACCGCGGCCTACGAGCAGTACTTC. Translated: CASSATAAYEQYF.